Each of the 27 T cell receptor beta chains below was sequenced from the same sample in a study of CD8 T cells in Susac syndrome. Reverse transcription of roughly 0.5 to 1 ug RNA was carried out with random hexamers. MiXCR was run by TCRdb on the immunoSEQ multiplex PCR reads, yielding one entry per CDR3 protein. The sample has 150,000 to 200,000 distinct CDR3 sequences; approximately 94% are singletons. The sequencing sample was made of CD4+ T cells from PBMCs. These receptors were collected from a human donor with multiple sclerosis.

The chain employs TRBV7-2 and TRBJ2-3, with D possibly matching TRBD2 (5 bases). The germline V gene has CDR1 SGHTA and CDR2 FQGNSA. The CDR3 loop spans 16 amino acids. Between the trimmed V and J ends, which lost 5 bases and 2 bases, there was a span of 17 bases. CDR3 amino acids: CASSPIGVSLTDTQYF. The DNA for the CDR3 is TGTGCCAGCAGCCCCATCGGGGTTTCCCTCACAGATACGCAGTATTTT.

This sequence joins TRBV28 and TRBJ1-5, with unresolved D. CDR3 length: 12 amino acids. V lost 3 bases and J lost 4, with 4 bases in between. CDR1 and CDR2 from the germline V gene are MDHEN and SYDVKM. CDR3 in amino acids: CASSLWNQPQHF. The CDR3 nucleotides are TGTGCCAGCAGTTTGTGGAATCAGCCCCAGCATTTT.

The CDR3 coding sequence is TGTGCCACCAGTGACTCCGGGACAGGGGACTATGGCTACACCTTC. It specifies CATSDSGTGDYGYTF. The chain couples TRBV24-1 to TRBJ1-2; 10 bases line up with TRBD1. The CDR3 runs 15 residues. From germline, CDR1 is KGHDR and CDR2 SFDVKD. The trim removed 4 bases at V and 3 bases at J, leaving 4 bases unmatched.

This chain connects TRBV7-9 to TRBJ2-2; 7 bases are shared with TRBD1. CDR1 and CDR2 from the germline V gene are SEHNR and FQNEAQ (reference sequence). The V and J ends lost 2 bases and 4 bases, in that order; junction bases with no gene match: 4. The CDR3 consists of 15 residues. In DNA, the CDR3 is TGTGCCAGCAGCTTAAGGACAGGCTTCACCGGGGAGCTGTTTTTT. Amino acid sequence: CASSLRTGFTGELFF.

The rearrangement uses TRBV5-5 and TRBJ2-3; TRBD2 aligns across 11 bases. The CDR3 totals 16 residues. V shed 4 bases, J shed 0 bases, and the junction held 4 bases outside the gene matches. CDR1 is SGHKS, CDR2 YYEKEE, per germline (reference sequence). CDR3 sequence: CASSPRTSGSTDTQYF. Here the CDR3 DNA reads TGTGCCAGCAGCCCGAGGACTAGCGGGAGCACAGATACGCAGTATTTT.

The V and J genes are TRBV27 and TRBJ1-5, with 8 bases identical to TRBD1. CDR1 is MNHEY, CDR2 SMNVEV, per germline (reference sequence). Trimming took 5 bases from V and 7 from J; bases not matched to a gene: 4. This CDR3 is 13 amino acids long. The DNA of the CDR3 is TGTGCCAGCAGTCACAGGGGGGAGCAGCCCCAGCATTTT. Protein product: CASSHRGEQPQHF.

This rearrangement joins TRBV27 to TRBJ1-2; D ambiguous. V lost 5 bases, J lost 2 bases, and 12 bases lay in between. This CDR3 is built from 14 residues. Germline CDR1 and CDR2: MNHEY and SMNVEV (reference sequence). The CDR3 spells CASSRNQENYGYTF. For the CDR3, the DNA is TGTGCCAGCAGTCGAAACCAGGAGAACTATGGCTACACCTTC.

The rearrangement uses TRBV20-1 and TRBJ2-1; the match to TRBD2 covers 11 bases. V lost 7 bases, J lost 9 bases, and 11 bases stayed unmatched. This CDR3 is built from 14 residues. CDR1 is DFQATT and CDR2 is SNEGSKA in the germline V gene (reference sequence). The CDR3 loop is CSGDSGRVRGEQFF. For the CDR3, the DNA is TGCAGTGGGGATAGCGGGAGGGTGAGGGGTGAGCAGTTCTTC.

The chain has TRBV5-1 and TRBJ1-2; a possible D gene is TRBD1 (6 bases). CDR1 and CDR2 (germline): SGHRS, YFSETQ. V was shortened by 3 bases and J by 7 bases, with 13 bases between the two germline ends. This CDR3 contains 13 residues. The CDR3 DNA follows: TGCGCCAGCAGCTATCCAAAGACAGGTGGCTACACCTTC. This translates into CASSYPKTGGYTF. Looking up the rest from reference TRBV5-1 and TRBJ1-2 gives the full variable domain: KAGVTQTPRYLIKTRGQQVTLSCSPISGHRSVSWYQQTPGQGLQFLFEYFSETQRNKGNFPGRFSGRQFSNSRSEMNVSTLELGDSALYLCASSYPKTGGYTFGSGTRLTVV.

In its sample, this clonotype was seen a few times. As DNA, the CDR3 is TGTGCCAGCAGGGGGGTCGATCAGCCCCAGCATTTT. Its translation is CASRGVDQPQHF. This chain connects TRBV6-5 to TRBJ1-5, with D possibly TRBD1 on 5 matching bases. The germline V gene has CDR1 MNHEY and CDR2 SVGAGI. The CDR3 has 12 amino acids. Trimming shortened V by 6 bases and J by 5 bases, and 8 bases separated the two germline ends.

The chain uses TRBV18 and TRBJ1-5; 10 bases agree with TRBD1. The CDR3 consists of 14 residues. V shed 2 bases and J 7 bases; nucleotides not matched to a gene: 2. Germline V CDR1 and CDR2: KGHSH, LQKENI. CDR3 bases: TGTGCCAGCTCACCAGGGACAGGGGAACAGCCCCAGCATTTT. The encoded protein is CASSPGTGEQPQHF.

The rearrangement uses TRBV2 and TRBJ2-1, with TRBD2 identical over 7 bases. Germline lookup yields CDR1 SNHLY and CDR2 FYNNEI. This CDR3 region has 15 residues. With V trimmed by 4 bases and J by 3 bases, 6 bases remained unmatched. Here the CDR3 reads CASSVSGPNYNEQFF. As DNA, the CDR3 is TGTGCCAGCAGTGTTAGCGGGCCAAACTACAATGAGCAGTTCTTC. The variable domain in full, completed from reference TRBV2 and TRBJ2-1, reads EPEVTQTPSHQVTQMGQEVILRCVPISNHLYFYWYRQILGQKVEFLVSFYNNEISEKSEIFDDQFSVERPDGSNFTLKIRSTKLEDSAMYFCASSVSGPNYNEQFFGPGTRLTVL.

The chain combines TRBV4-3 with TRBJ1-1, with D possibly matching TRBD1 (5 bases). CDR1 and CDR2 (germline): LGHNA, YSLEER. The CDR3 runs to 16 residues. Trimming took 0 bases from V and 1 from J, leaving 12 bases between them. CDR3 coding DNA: TGCGCCAGCAGCCAAGAGCCCCCGACAGCGAACACTGAAGCTTTCTTT. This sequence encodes CASSQEPPTANTEAFF.

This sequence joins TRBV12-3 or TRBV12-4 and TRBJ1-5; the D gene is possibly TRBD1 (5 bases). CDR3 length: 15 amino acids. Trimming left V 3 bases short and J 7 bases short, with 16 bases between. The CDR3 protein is CASSFPEGSGQPQHF. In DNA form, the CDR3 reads TGTGCCAGCAGTTTCCCAGAGGGGTCGGGACAGCCCCAGCATTTT.

CDR3 sequence (DNA): TGTGCCAGCAGCTTCGACCGGGACAATGGTCTGGCTGGCTACACCTTC. It encodes CASSFDRDNGLAGYTF. The V call is TRBV7-9, the J call TRBJ1-2; TRBD1 is a possible D gene (6 bases). The CDR3 runs 16 residues. Germline V gene lookup returns CDR1 SEHNR and CDR2 FQNEAQ (reference sequence). V dropped 3 bases and J dropped 7 bases, with 21 bases sitting between them. Full variable domain (remainder filled in from reference TRBV7-9 and TRBJ1-2): DTGVSQNPRHKITKRGQNVTFRCDPISEHNRLYWYRQTLGQGPEFLTYFQNEAQLEKSRLLSDRFSAERPKGSFSTLEIQRTEQGDSAMYLCASSFDRDNGLAGYTFGSGTRLTVV.

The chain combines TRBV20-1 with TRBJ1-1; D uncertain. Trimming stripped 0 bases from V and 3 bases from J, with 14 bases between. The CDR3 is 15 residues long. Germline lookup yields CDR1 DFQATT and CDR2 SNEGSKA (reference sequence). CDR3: CSARDIGRWDTEAFF. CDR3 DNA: TGCAGTGCTAGAGATATTGGGAGGTGGGACACTGAAGCTTTCTTT.

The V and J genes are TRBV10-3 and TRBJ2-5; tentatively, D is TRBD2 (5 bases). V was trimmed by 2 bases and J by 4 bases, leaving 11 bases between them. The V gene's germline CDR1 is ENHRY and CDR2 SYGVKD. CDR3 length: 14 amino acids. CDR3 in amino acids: CAISETRDTETQYF. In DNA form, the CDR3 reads TGTGCCATCAGTGAGACTAGGGATACAGAGACCCAGTACTTC.

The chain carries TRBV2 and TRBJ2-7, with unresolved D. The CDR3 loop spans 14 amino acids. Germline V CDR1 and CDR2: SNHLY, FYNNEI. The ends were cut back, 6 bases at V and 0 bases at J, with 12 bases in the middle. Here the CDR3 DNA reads TGTGCCAGCAGCCTCATTAGGAGCTCCTACGAGCAGTACTTC. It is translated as CASSLIRSSYEQYF.

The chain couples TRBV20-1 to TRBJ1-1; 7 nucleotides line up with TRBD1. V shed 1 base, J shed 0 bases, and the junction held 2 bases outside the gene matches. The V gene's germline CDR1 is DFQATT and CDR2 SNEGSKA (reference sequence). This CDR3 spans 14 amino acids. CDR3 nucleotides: TGCAGTGCTAGAGTAGGACAGGTGAACACTGAAGCTTTCTTT. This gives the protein CSARVGQVNTEAFF.

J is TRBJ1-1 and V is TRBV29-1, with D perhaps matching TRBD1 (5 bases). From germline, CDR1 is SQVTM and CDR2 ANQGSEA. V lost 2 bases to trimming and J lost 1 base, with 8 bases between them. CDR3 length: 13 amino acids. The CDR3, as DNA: TGCAGCGTTGAAAGGGACCCGAACACTGAAGCTTTCTTT. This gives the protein CSVERDPNTEAFF.

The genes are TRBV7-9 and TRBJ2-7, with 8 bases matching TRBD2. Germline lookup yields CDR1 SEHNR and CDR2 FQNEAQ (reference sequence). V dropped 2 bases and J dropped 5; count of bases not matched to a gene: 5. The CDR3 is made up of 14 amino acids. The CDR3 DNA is TGTGCCAGCAGCTTAACGGGAGGGGTGAACGAGCAGTACTTC. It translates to CASSLTGGVNEQYF.

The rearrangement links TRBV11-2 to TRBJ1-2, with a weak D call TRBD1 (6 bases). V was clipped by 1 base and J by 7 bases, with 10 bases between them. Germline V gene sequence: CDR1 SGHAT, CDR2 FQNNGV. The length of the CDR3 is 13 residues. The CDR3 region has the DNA TGTGCCAGCAGCTTAGCAGGGGTAGGTGGCTACACCTTC. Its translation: CASSLAGVGGYTF.

CDR3 in DNA: TGCAGCGTTGTCGACAGGGCGGACACTGAAGCTTTCTTT. Protein product: CSVVDRADTEAFF. The chain joins TRBV29-1 to TRBJ1-1, with 7 bases fitting TRBD1. Germline CDR1 reads SQVTM; CDR2 reads ANQGSEA. This CDR3 region has 13 residues. V lost 4 bases to trimming and J lost 3 bases; unmatched junction nucleotides: 5. The complete variable domain, with remaining parts taken from reference TRBV29-1 and TRBJ1-1, reads SAVISQKPSRDICQRGTSLTIQCQVDSQVTMMFWYRQQPGQSLTLIATANQGSEATYESGFVIDKFPISRPNLTFSTLTVSNMSPEDSSIYLCSVVDRADTEAFFGQGTRLTVV.

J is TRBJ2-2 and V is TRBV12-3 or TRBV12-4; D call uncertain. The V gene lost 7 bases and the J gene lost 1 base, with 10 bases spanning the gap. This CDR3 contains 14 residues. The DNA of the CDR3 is TGTGCCAGCATACTCACAGTGAACACCGGGGAGCTGTTTTTT. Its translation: CASILTVNTGELFF.

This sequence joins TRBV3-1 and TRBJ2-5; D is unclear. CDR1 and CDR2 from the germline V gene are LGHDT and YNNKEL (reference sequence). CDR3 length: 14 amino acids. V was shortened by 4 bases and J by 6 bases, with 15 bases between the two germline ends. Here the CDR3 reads CASSPPTGSQTQYF. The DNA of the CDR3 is TGTGCCAGCAGCCCTCCAACCGGATCACAGACCCAGTACTTC.

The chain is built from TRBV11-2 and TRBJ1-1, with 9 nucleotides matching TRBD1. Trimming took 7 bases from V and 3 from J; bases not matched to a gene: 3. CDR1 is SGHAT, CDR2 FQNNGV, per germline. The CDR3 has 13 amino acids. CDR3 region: CASTRQGDTEAFF. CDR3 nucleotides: TGTGCCAGCACTAGACAGGGGGACACTGAAGCTTTCTTT.

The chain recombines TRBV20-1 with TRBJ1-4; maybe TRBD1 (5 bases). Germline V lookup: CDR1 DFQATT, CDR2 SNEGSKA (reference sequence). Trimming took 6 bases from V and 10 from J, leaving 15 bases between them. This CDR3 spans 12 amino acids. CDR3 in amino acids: CSATQGNGKLFF. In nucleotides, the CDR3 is TGCAGTGCGACCCAGGGAAACGGAAAACTGTTTTTT.